What follows is one T cell receptor beta chain and its context. This clonotype appeared many times. The specificity of this receptor is unknown. There are no base qualities to consult, and no much larger clone falls within one base. The library was obtained by 5' RACE. TCRdb shows the sequencer as Illumina HiSeq 2500. The second PCR ran for about 6 to 12 cycles and used a J-beta primer mix along with a sample-barcoded 5' primer. A unique molecular identifier was introduced onto each TCR beta cDNA molecule by a template-switch 5' adaptor carrying 12 random nucleotides. At least 2.5 million CDR3-containing paired-end reads were obtained from each sample. First-strand cDNA was synthesized from all RNA with the Mint cDNA synthesis kit, primed by a TRBC-specific oligonucleotide. Following uracil-DNA glycosylase treatment, all cDNA underwent a first 18-cycle PCR with the universal primers M1SS and BC2_uni_R. The authors' pipeline ran thus. For normalization, 1 million high-quality reads, each with a distinct molecular identifier, were randomly selected from each sample. Instead of being binned into consensus sequences, reads that shared molecular identifiers were thrown out. MiTCR, run with a Q25 quality threshold and the strictest error-elimination algorithm, handled CDR3 identification, clonotype clustering and error correction. A nonparametric unseen species model with Euler transformation was used to estimate a lower bound on total TCR beta diversity. TCRdb cleaned the public reads at Q25 with fastp, built clones with MiXCR and kept in-frame beta chains. All rows with the same CDR3 protein become a single entry with the most common DNA and genes. TCRdb assigned the V and J calls; the authors' analysis was not used. Within this sample are hundreds of thousands of distinct CDR3 sequences, with about 34% of them counted one time only. In total, the top ten clones hold approximately 15% of the sample.

The data were taken from a study of blood T cells in healthy people across ages (dated by TCRdb to about 2015). Regarding the study in general: In model experiments, roughly one uniquely barcoded TCR beta cDNA molecule per two T cells was captured by template switching. The donors were divided into four age groups: young (average approximately 16 years), middle-aged (about 40), aged (about 62) and long-lived (more than 75). Using the same blood draw, the study looked at two additional independent replicas of 1 million unique cDNA reads for two donors, one aged 18 to 30 and the other aged 80 or older. To track age-related changes in TCR beta repertoire diversity, the study relied on deep sequencing normalized with unique cDNA molecular identifiers. To avoid experimental bias, donors of different ages were randomly spread across the sequencing lanes. The investigation overall reported the following: Conclusive comparison of naive and antigen-experienced compartments was prevented by the profiling of bulk unsorted PBMCs. Observed TCR beta diversity per million T cells fell roughly linearly with age, and a significant reduction was already apparent by age roughly 40. The CMV infection status of donors was not known, potentially confounding age-related changes in expanded clonotypes. Observed TCR beta diversity correlated strongly with the percentage of naive T cells measured by flow cytometry. Estimates of total diversity based on one million sequenced T cells were considered lower bounds and underestimates. The long-lived group showed more naive CD4+ T cells, fewer expanded clones and increased TCR diversity than the aged group, suggesting age selection.

The germline V gene yields SGHVS for CDR1 and FNYEAQ for CDR2. Trimming removed 5 bases from V and 4 bases from J, leaving 23 bases between the germline ends. Including the terminal cysteine and phenylalanine, the CDR3 comprises 17 residues. Of all the DNA, just the CDR3 is kept, 51 bases in frame from base 1. The donors were a few dozen Caucasian individuals from Russia, aged roughly 6 to 90 years, who were systemically healthy. About 10 milliliters of peripheral blood were collected from each donor into EDTA-treated Vacutainer tubes. Ficoll-Paque density-gradient centrifugation was used to isolate PBMCs, with at least 7 million obtained per sample. Trizol reagent was used to extract total RNA from PBMCs, with at least 5 micrograms per sample. For every donor, an aliquot of PBMCs went through flow cytometry to measure the percentages of naive CD45RAhigh/CD27high T cells.

Sequencing was carried out using blood. The receptor was derived from a woman older than 75 in good health. Donor details come from another sample of the same person, matched by shared clones. The chain links TRBV7-6 with TRBJ2-5; tentative D gene TRBD1, with 6 bases matching. The DNA is as follows: TGTGCCAGCAGCCCACGCGTCAGGGGCGACGGCCGAGAGACCCAGTACTTC. This sequence encodes CASSPRVRGDGRETQYF. The CDR3, completed at both ends by the reference TRBV7-6 and TRBJ2-5 genes, gives the full variable domain GAGVSQSPRYKVTKRGQDVALRCDPISGHVSLYWYRQALGQGPEFLTYFNYEAQQDKSGLPNDRFSAERPEGSISTLTIQRTEQRDSAMYRCASSPRVRGDGRETQYFGPGTRLLVL.